Presented here are 18 T cell receptor beta chains from one specimen sequenced in a study of response to subunit inactivated influenza vaccine. TCRdb reanalysed the RT-PCR reads using MiXCR and keeps one entry per CDR3 protein. This table holds about half a million distinct CDR3 sequences, less than 8% found once. Specimen: PBMCs from blood, collected about 23 months after vaccination. These receptors were obtained from a man between 50 and 75 years old who received an inactivated influenza vaccine.

This clonotype was seen a handful of times. The chain uses TRBV4-1 and TRBJ2-3; 11 positions agree with TRBD2. The CDR3 is 16 amino acids. With 1 base clipped from V and 6 bases from J, the junction kept 6 bases outside the gene matches. The germline CDR1 and CDR2 sequences are MGHRA and YSYEKL. CDR3 residues: CASSQGNSGRADTQYF. CDR3 sequence (DNA): TGCGCCAGCAGCCAAGGGAATAGCGGGAGGGCGGATACGCAGTATTTT.

This clonotype was seen at least ten times. The rearrangement links TRBV29-1 to TRBJ1-5; D uncertain. Between the trimmed V and J ends, which lost 4 bases and 2 bases, there was a span of 12 bases. The CDR3 extends over 14 amino acids. Germline V gives CDR1 SQVTM, CDR2 ANQGSEA. CDR3 sequence reads: CSVGEGNGNQPQHF. CDR3 in DNA: TGCAGCGTTGGAGAGGGCAACGGCAATCAGCCCCAGCATTTT.

This clonotype turned up a few times. The genes are TRBV3-1 and TRBJ2-3; 11 positions agree with TRBD2. V lost 3 bases and J lost 5; bases outside the gene matches: 7. The germline V gene encodes CDR1 LGHDT and CDR2 YNNKEL (reference sequence). The CDR3 loop spans 16 amino acids. This CDR3 is CASSHGTSGTVDTQYF. The CDR3 nucleotides read TGTGCCAGCAGCCATGGGACTAGCGGAACAGTAGATACGCAGTATTTT.

This chain uses TRBV4-1 with TRBJ2-2; 8 nucleotides match TRBD2. The length of the CDR3 is 15 residues. Unmatched junction bases numbered 3, after V lost 1 base and J lost 5 bases. The germline CDR1 and CDR2 sequences are MGHRA and YSYEKL. DNA for the CDR3: TGCGCCAGCAGCCAAGCGGGGGGGGCTACCGGGGAGCTGTTTTTT. Encoded protein: CASSQAGGATGELFF.

This clonotype has at least ten counts. This rearrangement joins TRBV6-1 to TRBJ2-1; 10 nucleotides agree with TRBD1. After removal of 6 bases from V and 9 bases from J, the junction contained 8 bases not matched to a gene. Germline-derived CDR1 and CDR2 are MNHNS and SASEGT. CDR3 length: 14 residues. The CDR3 region is CASRGTGEWTEQFF. CDR3 sequence (DNA): TGTGCCAGCAGGGGGACAGGGGAATGGACTGAGCAGTTCTTC.

Concerning this clonotype: Being one base from a much bigger clone, this may be a read error. The chain links TRBV20-1 to TRBJ1-1; D is undetermined. Germline CDR1 is DFQATT and CDR2 is SNEGSKA (reference sequence). The CDR3 has 13 amino acids. The CDR3 nucleotides read TGCAGTGCTGGAGACTGGGCGAACACTGAAGCTTTCTTT. This codes for CSAGDWANTEAFF.

The V call is TRBV20-1, the J call TRBJ2-1, with TRBD2 matching over 7 bases. Germline V CDR1 and CDR2: DFQATT, SNEGSKA (reference sequence). The length of the CDR3 is 13 residues. V dropped 7 bases and J dropped 2; count of bases not matched to a gene: 5. The CDR3 DNA sequence: TGCAGTGGGGGGGGAGAAACCTACAATGAGCAGTTCTTC. This translates into CSGGGETYNEQFF.

This clonotype has a count of ten or more. Here the CDR3 reads CSVVQGWEGNYGYTF. In DNA, the CDR3 is TGCAGCGTTGTTCAGGGTTGGGAGGGCAACTATGGCTACACCTTC. The chain couples TRBV29-1 to TRBJ1-2; a possible D gene is TRBD1 (5 bases). V lost 4 bases, J lost 2 bases, and 17 bases lay in between. Germline V CDR1 and CDR2: SQVTM, ANQGSEA. The CDR3 runs 15 residues.

This clonotype is a singleton in its sample. One end of the junction varies from germline; a read error may be responsible. V gene TRBV7-7 combines with J gene TRBJ2-5, with TRBD1 matching 10 bases. The CDR3 sequence is 17 residues long. Germline V lookup: CDR1 SSHAT, CDR2 FNYEAQ (reference sequence). The CDR3 DNA reads TGTGCTAGCAGCTTGACCGGGTTCGGGACAGGGGTGGAGACCCAGTACTTC. This codes for CASSLTGFGTGVETQYF. Based on the CDR3 plus reference TRBV7-7 and TRBJ2-5, the full variable domain is GAGVSQSPRYKVTKRGQDVTLRCDPISSHATLYWYQQALGQGPEFLTYFNYEAQPDKSGLPSDRFSAERPEGSISTLTIQRTEQRDSAMYRCASSLTGFGTGVETQYFGPGTRLLVL.

The CDR3 sequence is CASILGRGAEAFF. CDR3 DNA: TGTGCCAGCATTCTCGGTAGGGGCGCTGAAGCTTTCTTT. This chain links TRBV6-5 with TRBJ1-1; possible D gene TRBD1, 5 bases. The CDR3 has 13 residues. Between the trimmed V and J ends, which lost 7 bases and 6 bases, there was a span of 15 bases. CDR1 and CDR2 (germline): MNHEY, SVGAGI.

The chain employs TRBV10-3 and TRBJ2-1; perhaps TRBD1 as D (6 bases). The germline V gene encodes CDR1 ENHRY and CDR2 SYGVKD. The V and J ends lost 2 bases and 6 bases respectively, with 26 bases between them. The CDR3 sequence is 19 residues long. The CDR3 reads CAISEPRAPGAVLSNEQFF. The DNA for the CDR3 is TGTGCCATCAGTGAGCCTCGGGCACCAGGGGCTGTCCTAAGCAATGAGCAGTTCTTC.

A few counts support this clonotype. A junction boundary mismatches the germline segment, possibly from a read error. The chain has TRBV25-1 and TRBJ2-5, with TRBD2 matching over 7 bases. CDR1 and CDR2 from the germline V gene are MGHDK and SYGVNS. The CDR3 is 14 amino acids. Here the CDR3 DNA reads TGTGCCAGCGGTAATAGCGGGTCCCAAGGGACCCAGTACTTC. It encodes CASGNSGSQGTQYF.

Concerning this clonotype itself: The junction departs from the called germline gene at one end, perhaps through a read error. The chain recombines TRBV5-5 with TRBJ1-5, with D perhaps TRBD1 (6 bases). CDR3 size: 17 residues. Looked up from germline, CDR1 is SGHKS and CDR2 is YYEKEE (reference sequence). CDR3 bases: TGTGCCAGCAGCTTGGGCCGGGGGCCAGATAGCAATCATCCCCAGCATTTT. As protein: CASSLGRGPDSNHPQHF.

This clonotype has only a few counts. V gene TRBV28 combines with J gene TRBJ2-1, with unresolved D. The CDR3 totals 14 residues. The ends were cut back, 6 bases at V and 0 bases at J, with 9 bases in the middle. Per germline, CDR1 MDHEN and CDR2 SYDVKM. CDR3 sequence: CASRRIFSYNEQFF. CDR3 DNA: TGTGCCAGCAGGCGTATCTTCTCCTACAATGAGCAGTTCTTC.

The sample holds a few counts of this clonotype. V usage is TRBV7-2 and J usage is TRBJ2-1; D perhaps matches TRBD2 (7 bases). CDR1 SGHTA and CDR2 FQGNSA come from the germline V gene. The V end lost 8 bases, the J end lost 1 base, and 15 bases lay between the germline ends. This CDR3 spans 15 amino acids. CDR3 residues: CASGRGFGSYNEQFF. The CDR3 DNA reads TGTGCCAGCGGGAGGGGGTTTGGATCCTACAATGAGCAGTTCTTC.

This clonotype showed up many times. The chain combines TRBV29-1 with TRBJ2-1; TRBD2 matches at 14 bases. The germline V gene encodes CDR1 SQVTM and CDR2 ANQGSEA. The CDR3 has 12 residues. The V and J ends lost 8 bases and 9 bases, in that order; junction bases with no gene match: 3. CDR3 DNA sequence: TGCAGCACAGGACTAGCGGGAGGTGAGCAGTTCTTC. The encoded protein is CSTGLAGGEQFF.

This sequence joins TRBV2 and TRBJ2-7; 8 nucleotides align to TRBD1. The CDR3 sequence is 14 residues long. Losses at the gene ends were 5 bases for V and 3 bases for J; bases not matched to a gene: 6. Germline V gene lookup returns CDR1 SNHLY and CDR2 FYNNEI. The CDR3: CASSRQGSDYEQYF. As DNA, the CDR3 is TGTGCCAGCAGTCGACAGGGGAGTGACTACGAGCAGTACTTC.

This clonotype was counted many times. This rearrangement joins TRBV4-3 to TRBJ1-1; perhaps TRBD1 as D (5 bases). Germline CDR1 reads LGHNA; CDR2 reads YSLEER. This CDR3 comprises 13 residues. The V end was cut by 3 bases, the J end by 1 base, with 6 bases between. In DNA, the CDR3 is TGCGCCAGCAGCCACGACAGGAACACTGAAGCTTTCTTT. Translated, it gives CASSHDRNTEAFF.